This T cell receptor beta chain emerged from a study of response to subunit inactivated influenza vaccine. Overall study results and limits: Each seasonal flu vaccination may recruit only limited new T cells, authors suggested.

One entry per CDR3 protein, called by TCRdb with MiXCR from the RT-PCR reads. This repertoire shows 300,000 to 350,000 distinct CDR3 sequences, just over 20% found once; its top ten account for about 10%. As regards this clonotype: Its antigen remains unknown.

This CDR3 is built from 14 residues. V was cut by 1 base and J by 0 bases, with 8 bases left in between. Germline assignment: CDR1 SGHDT and CDR2 YYEEEE. The sample here was PBMCs from blood, taken 21 months after vaccination. This TCR was sampled from a man aged 45 to 70 who received an inactivated influenza vaccine. This chain joins TRBV5-6 and TRBJ2-7; no clear D. CDR3 nucleotides: TGTGCCAGCAGCTTGTCCCGGTCCTCCTACGAGCAGTACTTC. Its protein is CASSLSRSSYEQYF.